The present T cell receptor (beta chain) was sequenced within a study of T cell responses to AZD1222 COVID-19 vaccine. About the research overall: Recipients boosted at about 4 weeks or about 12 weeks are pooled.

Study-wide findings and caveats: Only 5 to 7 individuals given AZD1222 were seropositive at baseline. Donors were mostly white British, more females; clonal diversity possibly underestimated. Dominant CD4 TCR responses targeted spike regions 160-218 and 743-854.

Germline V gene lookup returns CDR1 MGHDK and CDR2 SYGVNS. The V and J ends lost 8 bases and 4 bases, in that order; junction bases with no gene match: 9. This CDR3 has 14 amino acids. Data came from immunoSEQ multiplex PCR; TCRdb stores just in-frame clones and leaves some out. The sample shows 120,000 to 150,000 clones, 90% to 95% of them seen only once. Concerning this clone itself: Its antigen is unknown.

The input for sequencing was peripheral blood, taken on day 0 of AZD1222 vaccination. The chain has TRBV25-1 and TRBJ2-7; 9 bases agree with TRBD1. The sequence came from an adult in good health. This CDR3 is CASETGTGIYEQYF. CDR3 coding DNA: TGTGCCAGCGAAACCGGGACAGGGATATACGAGCAGTACTTC.